The present T cell receptor (beta chain) was sequenced within a study of T cell responses to AZD1222 COVID-19 vaccine. Germline CDR1 and CDR2: LGHDT and YNNKEL (reference sequence). The CDR3 is 14 amino acids. The V end lost 4 bases, the J end lost 0 bases, and 10 bases lay between the germline ends. The table came from immunoSEQ multiplex PCR; TCRdb's copy has only in-frame clones and leaves some out. The repertoire holds some 75,000 clones, with over 75% as singletons. The sequences come from peripheral blood, collected on day 0 of AZD1222 vaccination. The TCR sequence derives from an adult in good health. The chain carries TRBV3-1 (or the pseudogene TRBV3-2) and TRBJ2-7; D might be TRBD1 (6 bases). The CDR3 loop reads CASSPGHPSYEQYV. The CDR3 nucleotides read TGTGCCAGCAGCCCGGGACATCCCTCCTACGAGCAGTACGTC.